The 8 T cell receptor beta chains given below trace back to one sample, sequenced in a study of blood T cell repertoires in COVID-19. The repertoire was sequenced with immunoSEQ multiplex PCR; TCRdb's copy has only in-frame clones and lacks some. The table records some 460,000 clones, 75% to 90% of them present only once. Sequencing was performed on PBMCs or T cells enriched from blood (not recorded which). The receptor set was obtained from a woman under 30 who had recovered from COVID-19.

This clone was seen a single time. CDR3 sequence: CASSLGLPTPSGNTIYF. In DNA form, the CDR3 reads TGTGCCAGCAGTTTAGGGCTGCCAACTCCCTCTGGAAACACCATATATTTT. J is TRBJ1-3 and V is TRBV28, with D unclear. CDR1 is MDHEN and CDR2 is SYDVKM in the germline V gene. V lost 2 bases and J lost 0, with 14 bases in between. The CDR3 extends over 17 amino acids.

The chain couples TRBV6-4 to TRBJ1-1, with D possibly being TRBD1 (5 bases). Germline-derived CDR1 and CDR2 are MRHNA and SNTAGT. Trimming took off 2 bases at V and 7 bases at J, with 11 bases between the two ends. The CDR3 has 13 amino acids. The CDR3: CASSDGWGDEAFF. The CDR3 bases are TGTGCCAGCAGTGACGGATGGGGGGATGAAGCTTTCTTT.

This clone has just a few counts. CDR3 region: CASTAGVNTEAFF. The CDR3 region has the DNA TGTGCCAGCACCGCAGGTGTGAACACTGAAGCTTTCTTT. V is TRBV6-5 and J is TRBJ1-1; D unclear. The CDR3 has 13 amino acids. In germline, CDR1 is MNHEY, CDR2 SVGAGI. With 7 bases removed from V and 0 bases from J, the gap between germline ends came to 9 bases.

This clone was counted only a few times. The chain recombines TRBV19 with TRBJ2-3; TRBD1 is a possible D gene (5 bases). Germline values: CDR1 LNHDA, CDR2 SQIVND (reference sequence). Trimming removed 5 bases at V and 5 bases at J, with 11 bases between. The CDR3 is 13 residues long. In DNA form, the CDR3 reads TGTGCCAGTAGTTTGGGGCCCAAAGATACGCAGTATTTT. Its translation is CASSLGPKDTQYF. The full variable domain, with the rest looked up from reference TRBV19 and TRBJ2-3, is DGGITQSPKYLFRKEGQNVTLSCEQNLNHDAMYWYRQDPGQGLRLIYYSQIVNDFQKGDIAEGYSVSREKKESFPLTVTSAQKNPTAFYLCASSLGPKDTQYFGPGTRLTVL.

This chain connects TRBV5-4 to TRBJ2-6; D is ambiguous. V gave up 0 bases and J gave up 0 bases, with 10 bases separating them. This CDR3 spans 17 amino acids. The V gene's germline CDR1 is SGHNT and CDR2 YYREEE (reference sequence). In DNA, the CDR3 is TGTGCCAGCAGCTTGGTGGGCAGCCGCTCTGGGGCCAACGTCCTGACTTTC. It yields the protein CASSLVGSRSGANVLTF.

This chain uses TRBV24-1 with TRBJ2-5; TRBD1 agrees at 9 bases. The CDR3 contains 17 residues. The junction had 13 bases not matched to a gene; V was cut back by 5 bases and J by 4 bases. Germline V gives CDR1 KGHDR, CDR2 SFDVKD. The CDR3 DNA reads TGTGCCACCAGTGCCCTCCCCGGGACAGGGTTCGGAGAGACCCAGTACTTC. As protein: CATSALPGTGFGETQYF.

The V call is TRBV29-1, the J call TRBJ2-7; 7 positions match TRBD1. V shed 6 bases, J shed 0 bases, and the junction held 11 bases outside the gene matches. This CDR3 comprises 15 residues. Germline CDR1 and CDR2: SQVTM and ANQGSEA. CDR3 nucleotide sequence: TGCAGCGTGCGATCGGCCGGGACAGTCTCCTACGAGCAGTACTTC. Translated, it gives CSVRSAGTVSYEQYF.

The rearrangement links TRBV5-1 to TRBJ1-1; D possibly corresponds to TRBD1 (5 bases). There are 14 residues in the CDR3. V lost 8 bases, J lost 5 bases, and 19 bases lay in between. The germline CDR1 and CDR2 sequences are SGHRS and YFSETQ. CDR3 amino acids: CASQRQQGTTEAFF. CDR3 coding DNA: TGCGCCAGTCAAAGGCAGCAGGGTACGACTGAAGCTTTCTTT. Full variable domain (remainder filled in from reference TRBV5-1 and TRBJ1-1): KAGVTQTPRYLIKTRGQQVTLSCSPISGHRSVSWYQQTPGQGLQFLFEYFSETQRNKGNFPGRFSGRQFSNSRSEMNVSTLELGDSALYLCASQRQQGTTEAFFGQGTRLTVV.